This TCR beta chain appears in the sequencing data of a study of T cells in Graves' hyperthyroidism and ophthalmopathy. Enrolled ophthalmopathy patients presented with a Clinical Activity Score of at least 3, a NOSPECS grade of at least 4, and disease duration under 3 months. Amplification of TCR beta CDR3 regions used RNA as the template. The HTBI primer set drove a first-round RT-PCR of the TCR CDR3. TCRdb ran MiXCR on the multiplex PCR reads and lists one entry per CDR3 protein. Altogether under 250,000 distinct CDR3 sequences are present, approximately 24% being singletons, with the ten largest covering approximately 32%. This CDR3 is 16 amino acids long. Trimming removed 5 bases from V and 0 bases from J, with 14 bases in between. Per the germline V gene, CDR1 is MDHEN and CDR2 is SYDVKM.

The J gene is TRBJ1-5, the V gene TRBV28, with D unresolved. The TCR originated in a woman between 40 and 50 years old with Graves' ophthalmopathy. The sample comprised blood. The CDR3 sequence is CASSPSGRYSNQPQHF. As DNA, the CDR3 is TGTGCCAGCAGTCCGTCTGGGAGATATAGCAATCAGCCCCAGCATTTT.